These T cell receptor beta chains were read from a single sample in a study of OX40 agonist ivuxolimab in advanced cancers. Data came from immunoSEQ multiplex PCR; TCRdb stores just in-frame clones and leaves some out. The sample carries tens of thousands of clones, 80% to 90% recorded once. Sample: CD4+ or CD8+ T cells sorted from blood, taken in a trial of the OX40 agonist ivuxolimab. These receptors were obtained from an adult with an advanced solid tumor such as melanoma, head and neck, liver or kidney cancer. Both conserved end residues are part of each CDR3. D genes are given only for firm matches. A clone size is listed for some rows: how often the clone was seen (once, few, many), or a class if it is expanded.

v_call: TRBV28; d_call: .; j_call: TRBJ1-1; clone_size: .; cdr3_nt: TGTGCCAGCGGTAGCCGAAGGGGATGGGGCACTGAAGCTTTCTTT; cdr3_aa: CASGSRRGWGTEAFF
v_call: TRBV28; d_call: .; j_call: TRBJ2-7; clone_size: once; cdr3_nt: TGTGCCAGCAGTTGGGCCAGGGGGGGCGAGCAGTACTTC; cdr3_aa: CASSWARGGEQYF
v_call: TRBV4-2; d_call: .; j_call: TRBJ1-1; clone_size: .; cdr3_nt: TGTGCCAGCAGCCAAGTACAGGGAGGGACTGAAGCTTTCTTT; cdr3_aa: CASSQVQGGTEAFF
v_call: TRBV2; d_call: .; j_call: TRBJ2-5; clone_size: .; cdr3_nt: TGTGCCAGCAGTGAGTCCGGGACGGGACAAGAGACCCAGTACTTC; cdr3_aa: CASSESGTGQETQYF
v_call: TRBV5-5; d_call: .; j_call: TRBJ2-6; clone_size: .; cdr3_nt: TGTGCCAGCAGCTGGAGGCAGGGCGGTTCGGCTGGGGCCAACGTCCTGACTTTC; cdr3_aa: CASSWRQGGSAGANVLTF
v_call: TRBV10-3; d_call: .; j_call: TRBJ2-7; clone_size: few; cdr3_nt: TGTGCCATCAGTGATATCAGGGATAATCCGTACTTC; cdr3_aa: CAISDIRDNPYF
v_call: TRBV11-2; d_call: TRBD1; j_call: TRBJ1-2; clone_size: .; cdr3_nt: TGTGCCAGCAGCGGGCGGGACAGCTTCTATGGCTACACCTTC; cdr3_aa: CASSGRDSFYGYTF
v_call: TRBV7-8; d_call: TRBD1; j_call: TRBJ1-1; clone_size: .; cdr3_nt: TGTGCCAGCAGCGTCTACGCACCCGGACAGGGGGTGTTTGAAGCTTTCTTT; cdr3_aa: CASSVYAPGQGVFEAFF
v_call: TRBV10-3; d_call: .; j_call: TRBJ2-5; clone_size: few; cdr3_nt: TGTGCCATCAGTGATGGAACAAATCAAGAGACCCAGTACTTC; cdr3_aa: CAISDGTNQETQYF
v_call: TRBV5-8; d_call: TRBD2; j_call: TRBJ2-1; clone_size: .; cdr3_nt: TGTGCCAGCAGCGTGGTGCCTAGCGGGGCCAATGAGCAGTTCTTC; cdr3_aa: CASSVVPSGANEQFF
v_call: TRBV7-9; d_call: .; j_call: TRBJ1-2; clone_size: .; cdr3_nt: TGTGCCAGCAGCCCTGTAACAGGGTTGGGCTACACCTTC; cdr3_aa: CASSPVTGLGYTF
v_call: TRBV5-1; d_call: .; j_call: TRBJ2-5; clone_size: once; cdr3_nt: TGCGCCAGCACGAACCCGGGGGAGACCCAGTACTTC; cdr3_aa: CASTNPGETQYF
v_call: TRBV2; d_call: .; j_call: TRBJ2-6; clone_size: .; cdr3_nt: TGTGCCAGCAGGGGGAGCTCTGGGGCCAACGTCCTGACTTTC; cdr3_aa: CASRGSSGANVLTF
v_call: TRBV5-1; d_call: TRBD1; j_call: TRBJ1-2; clone_size: .; cdr3_nt: TGCGCCAGCAGCTTTTGGGGAACCGGGACAGGGGCCGCTGACTACACCTTC; cdr3_aa: CASSFWGTGTGAADYTF
v_call: TRBV5-1; d_call: TRBD2; j_call: TRBJ2-1; clone_size: .; cdr3_nt: TGCGCCAGCAGCCTTCCTAGCGGGAGGAATGAGCAGTTCTTC; cdr3_aa: CASSLPSGRNEQFF
v_call: TRBV27; d_call: .; j_call: TRBJ2-2; clone_size: .; cdr3_nt: TGTGCCAGCAGTTTCTGGGGGGCCGGGGAGCTGTTTTTT; cdr3_aa: CASSFWGAGELFF
v_call: TRBV11-3; d_call: TRBD2; j_call: TRBJ2-7; clone_size: .; cdr3_nt: TGTGCCAGCAGCCCCAGACTAGCGGGAGTCCCCGAGCAGTACTTC; cdr3_aa: CASSPRLAGVPEQYF
v_call: TRBV1; d_call: .; j_call: TRBJ1-2; clone_size: .; cdr3_nt: TGCACCAGCAGCCTAACGAGGGGAGGTAGGGTGATCTTCCATGGCTACACCTTC; cdr3_aa: CTSSLTRGGRVIFHGYTF
v_call: TRBV7-3; d_call: .; j_call: TRBJ2-2; clone_size: .; cdr3_nt: TGTGCCAGCAGCTTAAGGGTCACCGGGGAGCTGTTTTTT; cdr3_aa: CASSLRVTGELFF
v_call: TRBV6-5; d_call: .; j_call: TRBJ2-1; clone_size: .; cdr3_nt: TGTGCCAGCAGCTATGGAGATGAGCAGTTCTTC; cdr3_aa: CASSYGDEQFF
v_call: TRBV9; d_call: .; j_call: TRBJ2-1; clone_size: .; cdr3_nt: TGTGCCAGCAGCCCCCAGGTGGGGGCCTACAATGAGCAGTTCTTC; cdr3_aa: CASSPQVGAYNEQFF
v_call: TRBV19; d_call: .; j_call: TRBJ2-5; clone_size: .; cdr3_nt: TGTGCCAGTAGTATAACTGGGGGGCAAGAGACCCAGTACTTC; cdr3_aa: CASSITGGQETQYF
v_call: TRBV7-2; d_call: TRBD1; j_call: TRBJ1-4; clone_size: .; cdr3_nt: TGTGCCAGCAGCTTCCGGACAGGCGGGTCGGAAAAACTGTTTTTT; cdr3_aa: CASSFRTGGSEKLFF
v_call: TRBV6-6; d_call: TRBD2; j_call: TRBJ2-3; clone_size: .; cdr3_nt: TGTGCCAGCAGTTACGGTTTTAGCGGGGTGACAGATACGCAGTATTTT; cdr3_aa: CASSYGFSGVTDTQYF